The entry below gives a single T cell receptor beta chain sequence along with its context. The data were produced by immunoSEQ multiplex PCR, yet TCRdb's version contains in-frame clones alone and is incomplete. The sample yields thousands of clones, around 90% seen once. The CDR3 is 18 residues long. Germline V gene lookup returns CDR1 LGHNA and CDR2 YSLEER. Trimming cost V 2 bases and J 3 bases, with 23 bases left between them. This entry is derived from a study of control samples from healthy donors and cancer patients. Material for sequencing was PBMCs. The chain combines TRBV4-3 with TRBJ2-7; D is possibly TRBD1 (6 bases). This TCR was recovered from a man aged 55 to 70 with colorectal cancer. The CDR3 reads CASSQRPTGPEGGYEQYF. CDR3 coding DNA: TGCGCCAGCAGCCAACGCCCGACGGGCCCGGAAGGGGGCTACGAGCAGTACTTC.